In this sample, the clone carrying this T cell receptor beta chain turned up once. Unmatched junction bases numbered 10, after V lost 2 bases and J lost 6 bases. The V gene's germline CDR1 is SGHRS and CDR2 YFSETQ. The CDR3 totals 15 residues. The data were taken from a study of blood T cell repertoires in COVID-19. Across the whole study: COVID-19 samples collected from the United States, Italy and Spain covered acute and convalescent phases. T cells, B-cell-depleted T cells, or PBMCs provided the cDNA or gDNA that served as material.

In the original analysis: Amplification of reference gene primers was used by the study to estimate nucleated cell counts. Assay: immunoSEQ multiplex PCR; the TCRdb copy retains only in-frame clones and omits some. The V and J calls and clone size were taken over from that table, and D and trimming were inferred from the DNA. Here the sample spans some 150,000 clones, almost 80% being singletons. V and J are TRBV5-1 and TRBJ1-2, with 7 bases identical to TRBD1. The TCR originated in a man between 45 and 60 years old with active or convalescent COVID-19. The sample consisted of peripheral blood. This CDR3 is CASSFSGQAGNGYTF. In nucleotides, the CDR3 is TGCGCCAGCAGCTTCTCCGGACAGGCCGGGAATGGCTACACCTTC.